This passage covers 9 T cell receptor beta chains from one sample sequenced in a study of T cell responses to AZD1222 COVID-19 vaccine. The method was immunoSEQ multiplex PCR; TCRdb's version includes in-frame clones alone and lacks a portion of them. The sample yields approximately 110,000 clones, about 92% seen once. The sample in question was peripheral blood, obtained on day 0 of AZD1222 vaccination. The receptors were gathered from an adult in good health.

V is TRBV7-9 and J is TRBJ2-5; 9 bases are shared with TRBD1. Trimming cost V 5 bases and J 5 bases; bases outside gene matches: 9. Per the germline V gene, CDR1 is SEHNR and CDR2 is FQNEAQ (reference sequence). This CDR3 region has 15 residues. In nucleotides, the CDR3 is TGTGCCAGCAGCGGTCCGGGACAGGGAGAGGAGACCCAGTACTTC. This gives the protein CASSGPGQGEETQYF.

The chain has TRBV12-1 and TRBJ2-1; the D call in the table, TRBD2, was not verified against the DNA. TRBV12-1 is assigned pseudogene status. The CDR3 has 14 residues. CDR3 protein: CANTRGPSDNEQFF. The CDR3 DNA reads TGTGCCAACACCCGCGGCCCCTCCGACAATGAGCAGTTCTTC.

The chain is built from TRBV7-9 and TRBJ2-1, with TRBD2 as a possible D gene (5 bases). Per germline, CDR1 SEHNR and CDR2 FQNEAQ (reference sequence). CDR3 length: 15 residues. Trimming pared 1 base from V and 6 bases from J, leaving 13 bases between. CDR3 residues: CASSLGAGVVNEQFF. The CDR3 DNA sequence: TGTGCCAGCAGCTTAGGGGCGGGTGTTGTCAATGAGCAGTTCTTC.

CDR3 bases: TGTGCCAGTAGTTCCCAGGTAAATCAGCCCCAGCATTTT. Translation: CASSSQVNQPQHF. The chain has TRBV19 and TRBJ1-5; D not resolved. Trimming cost V 5 bases and J 4 bases, with 9 bases left between them. Germline assignment: CDR1 LNHDA and CDR2 SQIVND (reference sequence). CDR3 length equals 13 residues.

The chain uses TRBV7-2 and TRBJ2-5; D call uncertain. CDR3 length: 14 residues. Germline V lookup: CDR1 SGHTA, CDR2 FQGNSA. V lost 2 bases and J 2 bases, leaving 9 bases between the germline ends. The CDR3 region is CASSLRSGQETQYF. CDR3 coding DNA: TGTGCCAGCAGCTTAAGGTCAGGTCAAGAGACCCAGTACTTC.

V is TRBV19 and J is TRBJ1-1; D is undetermined. The ends were cut back, 7 bases at V and 5 bases at J, with 17 bases in the middle. Germline CDR1 reads LNHDA; CDR2 reads SQIVND (reference sequence). The CDR3 runs to 14 residues. Written as DNA, the CDR3 is TGTGCCAGTACCCACGGGAGTAGTGGGACTGAAGCTTTCTTT. This sequence encodes CASTHGSSGTEAFF.

This clone was counted a single time. V and J are TRBV27 and TRBJ2-1, with 11 bases that match TRBD2. There are 16 residues in the CDR3. The germline gives CDR1 MNHEY, CDR2 SMNVEV (reference sequence). The V gene end was trimmed by 3 bases and the J gene end by 6 bases; junction bases not matched to a gene: 7. The CDR3 is CASSLWVAGGGNEQFF. The DNA for the CDR3 is TGTGCCAGCAGTTTGTGGGTAGCGGGAGGGGGCAATGAGCAGTTCTTC.

This chain connects TRBV10-1 to TRBJ1-5; D may be TRBD1 (6 bases). CDR3 length equals 14 residues. With 8 bases removed from V and 7 bases from J, the gap between germline ends came to 18 bases. Germline assignment: CDR1 WNHNN and CDR2 SYGVQD (reference sequence). The DNA for the CDR3 is TGCGCCAGCCGTCCCGGGGGGCGAGGGCAGCCCCAGCATTTT. It is translated as CASRPGGRGQPQHF.

The chain links TRBV19 to TRBJ2-3, with D perhaps TRBD1 or TRBD2 (5 bases each). V lost 5 bases to trimming and J lost 2 bases, with 17 bases between them. Germline CDR1 reads LNHDA; CDR2 reads SQIVND (reference sequence). This CDR3 has 16 residues. CDR3: CASSPNRDGYTDTQYF. The CDR3 region has the DNA TGTGCCAGTAGTCCAAACCGGGACGGTTACACAGATACGCAGTATTTT.